This TCR beta chain comes out of a study of blood T cell repertoires in COVID-19. Study at large: Sites across the United States, Italy and Spain contributed samples from acute and convalescent COVID-19. PBMCs, B-cell-depleted T cells, or T cells provided the cDNA or gDNA that made up the material.

V gave up 2 bases and J gave up 6 bases, with 5 bases separating them. CDR1 and CDR2 (germline): LGHDT, YNNKEL (reference sequence). The CDR3 consists of 12 residues. In the authors' methods: The assay estimated nucleated cells by amplifying reference gene primers. Generated by immunoSEQ multiplex PCR, the TCRdb table keeps only in-frame clones and is missing some. V, J and clone size derive from that table, while D and trimming were established from the DNA sequence. In the table there are about 62,000 clones, roughly 90% of which are singletons. The V gene is TRBV3-1 (or the pseudogene TRBV3-2), the J gene TRBJ2-1; no firm D call. Material for sequencing was peripheral blood. The sequence derives from a woman older than 75 with acute or convalescent COVID-19. The chain's CDR3 is CASSQRSNEQFF. In DNA, the CDR3 is TGTGCCAGCAGCCAAAGGAGCAATGAGCAGTTCTTC.